A single T cell receptor beta chain is shown here with its context. Its antigen is undetermined. This CDR3 contains 14 residues. Germline CDR1 SEHNR, CDR2 FQNEAQ (reference sequence). Deletions cut 3 bases from V and 3 bases from J, with 9 bases between. Investigators took roughly 9.5 milliliters of peripheral blood from every donor. Combining a sample-barcoded 5' primer with a J-beta primer mix, a second PCR ran for roughly 7 to 11 cycles. TCRdb reanalysed the 5' RACE reads using MiXCR and keeps one entry per CDR3 protein. This sample has approximately 780,000 distinct CDR3 sequences, with 20% to 30% found just once. The sample originates from a study of blood T cells in healthy people across ages. Study-level findings and limits: Getting older went along with TCR beta diversity per million T cells dropping roughly linearly.

The same data also contributed to another study, on T cells of mothers and their children. That study reports: Sequencing returned over 8 million TCR beta CDR3 reads per mother and about 3 million per child.

This sequence joins TRBV7-9 and TRBJ1-5; D is unresolved. The TCR sequence derives from a boy between 5 and 17 years old in good health. Sequences were obtained from blood. CDR3 DNA: TGTGCCAGCAGCTTTCCGGGAGACAATCAGCCCCAGCATTTT. Protein: CASSFPGDNQPQHF.